The rows below give T cell receptor beta chains drawn from one sample of a study of blood T cell repertoires in COVID-19. Sequencing was performed with immunoSEQ multiplex PCR; in TCRdb, only in-frame clones are kept and a portion is missing. Of 250,000 to 300,000 clones listed, approximately 91% are singletons. Material: PBMCs or T cells enriched from blood (not recorded which). The receptor set was obtained from a middle-aged woman with acute COVID-19. The CDR3 runs from the conserved cysteine through the conserved F or W. D genes are given only for firm matches. The size field is filled for only some rows; it gives once, few, many or a size class.

CDR3	DNA	V	size	J	D
CASSLWAGGTDTQYF	TGTGCCAGCAGCCTCTGGGCGGGAGGCACAGATACGCAGTATTTT	TRBV7-3	NA	TRBJ2-3	TRBD2
CASSYVPAANEKLFF	TGTGCCAGCAGTTACGTGCCCGCGGCTAATGAAAAACTGTTTTTT	TRBV6-2/TRBV6-3	NA	TRBJ1-4	NA
CASMRGDYRVKEAFF	TGTGCCAGCATGCGAGGGGACTACAGGGTTAAGGAGGCTTTCTTT	TRBV28	NA	TRBJ1-1	NA
CASSPEMNTEAFF	TGTGCCAGCAGTCCAGAAATGAACACTGAAGCTTTCTTT	TRBV2	NA	TRBJ1-1	NA
CASSLESQATDTQYF	TGCGCCAGCAGCTTGGAGAGTCAAGCCACAGATACGCAGTATTTT	TRBV5-1	few	TRBJ2-3	NA
CASSSRTGGEQYF	TGTGCCAGCAGTTCGAGGACAGGTGGCGAGCAGTACTTC	TRBV6-2/TRBV6-3	NA	TRBJ2-7	TRBD1
CASSGTRNTEAFF	TGTGCCAGCAGCGGGACACGGAACACTGAAGCTTTCTTT	TRBV2	once	TRBJ1-1	NA
CASSLNRGISGEQYF	TGTGCCAGCAGCTTAAATAGGGGCATATCGGGTGAGCAGTACTTC	TRBV7-4	NA	TRBJ2-7	NA
CASADRASGNTIYF	TGTGCCAGCGCGGACAGAGCCTCTGGAAACACCATATATTTT	TRBV7-2	NA	TRBJ1-3	NA
CASSRQGQRGTTNEKLFF	TGTGCCAGCTCACGGCAGGGACAGCGTGGAACTACTAATGAAAAACTGTTTTTT	TRBV18	NA	TRBJ1-4	TRBD1
CASSLGELGGNIQYF	TGTGCCAGCAGCTTGGGCGAGCTGGGAGGAAACATTCAGTACTTC	TRBV5-4	NA	TRBJ2-4	NA
CASRSGVNTGELFF	TGTGCCAGCAGATCCGGGGTGAACACCGGGGAGCTGTTTTTT	TRBV6-5	NA	TRBJ2-2	NA
CASSLAKGQEGGYTF	TGTGCCAGCAGCTTAGCAAAGGGGCAGGAAGGTGGCTACACCTTC	TRBV7-9	once	TRBJ1-2	NA
CASSSGGQPQHF	TGTGCCAGCAGTTCGGGGGGGCAGCCCCAGCATTTT	TRBV27	NA	TRBJ1-5	NA
CASSPGRDNYGYTF	TGTGCCAGCTCACCGGGCAGGGATAACTATGGCTACACCTTC	TRBV18	NA	TRBJ1-2	NA
CASRATADYGYTF	TGTGCCAGCAGGGCCACAGCGGACTATGGCTACACCTTC	TRBV6-5	NA	TRBJ1-2	NA
CAWRFQGNTEAFF	TGTGCCTGGAGGTTTCAGGGGAACACTGAAGCTTTCTTT	TRBV30	few	TRBJ1-1	NA
CASSLGAWETQYF	TGTGCCAGCAGCTTAGGGGCATGGGAGACCCAGTACTTC	TRBV11-2	once	TRBJ2-5	NA
CASSERRRGGPEGEQYF	TGTGCCAGCAGTGAAAGGAGGCGCGGGGGGCCGGAAGGCGAGCAGTACTTC	TRBV6-1	NA	TRBJ2-7	TRBD2
CASSYTGQGPGEQYF	TGTGCCAGCAGTTATACGGGACAGGGACCCGGCGAGCAGTACTTC	TRBV6-5	once	TRBJ2-7	TRBD1
CASSSPGSNIQYF	TGCGCCAGCAGCTCCCCAGGGTCGAACATTCAGTACTTC	TRBV5-1	NA	TRBJ2-4	NA
CASPLKRGQPYEQYF	TGTGCCAGTCCCCTTAAGCGGGGACAACCCTACGAGCAGTACTTC	TRBV6-4	NA	TRBJ2-7	NA
CASRTGTGTGNEQFF	TGTGCCAGCAGAACCGGGACAGGGACGGGCAATGAGCAGTTCTTC	TRBV7-6	NA	TRBJ2-1	TRBD1
CASSERGPNTEAFF	TGTGCCAGCAGTGAAAGAGGTCCGAACACTGAAGCTTTCTTT	TRBV2	NA	TRBJ1-1	NA
CASSQGSQAEVSTDTQYF	TGTGCCAGCAGCCAAGGATCCCAGGCGGAGGTTAGCACAGATACGCAGTATTTT	TRBV4-2	NA	TRBJ2-3	NA
CAWSKGSYEQYF	TGTGCCTGGAGTAAGGGGTCCTACGAGCAGTACTTC	TRBV30	NA	TRBJ2-7	NA
CASSVSGGTYNEQFF	TGTGCCAGCAGCGTCAGCGGAGGTACTTACAATGAGCAGTTCTTC	TRBV9	NA	TRBJ2-1	NA
CASSLGQGKAGAFF	TGTGCCAGCTCACTAGGACAGGGGAAGGCGGGGGCTTTCTTT	TRBV18	NA	TRBJ1-1	TRBD1
CASSPKGADARYTGELFF	TGTGCCAGCTCACCCAAGGGGGCGGACGCGAGGTACACCGGGGAGCTGTTTTTT	TRBV18	once	TRBJ2-2	TRBD1
CASSMTGGDFGELFF	TGTGCCAGCAGCATGACAGGGGGCGACTTCGGGGAGCTGTTTTTT	TRBV5-6	NA	TRBJ2-2	TRBD1
CATSAVLAGGSDNEQFF	TGTGCCACCAGTGCCGTTCTAGCGGGGGGGAGCGACAATGAGCAGTTCTTC	TRBV24-1	NA	TRBJ2-1	TRBD2